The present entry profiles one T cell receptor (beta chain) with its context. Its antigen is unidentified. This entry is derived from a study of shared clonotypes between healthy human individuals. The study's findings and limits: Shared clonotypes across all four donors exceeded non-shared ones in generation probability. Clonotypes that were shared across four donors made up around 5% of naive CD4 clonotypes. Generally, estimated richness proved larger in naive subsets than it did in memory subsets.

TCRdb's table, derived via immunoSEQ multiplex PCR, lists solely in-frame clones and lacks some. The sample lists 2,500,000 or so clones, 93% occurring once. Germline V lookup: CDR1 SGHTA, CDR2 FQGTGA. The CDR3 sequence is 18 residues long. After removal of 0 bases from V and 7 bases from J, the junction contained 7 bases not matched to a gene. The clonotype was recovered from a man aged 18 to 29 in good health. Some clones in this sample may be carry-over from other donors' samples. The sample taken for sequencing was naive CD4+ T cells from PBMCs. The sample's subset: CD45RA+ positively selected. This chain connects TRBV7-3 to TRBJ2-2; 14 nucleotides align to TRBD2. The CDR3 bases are TGTGCCAGCAGCTTAACCGGGACTAGCGGGAGTCGGAGCGGGGAGCTGTTTTTT. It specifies CASSLTGTSGSRSGELFF.